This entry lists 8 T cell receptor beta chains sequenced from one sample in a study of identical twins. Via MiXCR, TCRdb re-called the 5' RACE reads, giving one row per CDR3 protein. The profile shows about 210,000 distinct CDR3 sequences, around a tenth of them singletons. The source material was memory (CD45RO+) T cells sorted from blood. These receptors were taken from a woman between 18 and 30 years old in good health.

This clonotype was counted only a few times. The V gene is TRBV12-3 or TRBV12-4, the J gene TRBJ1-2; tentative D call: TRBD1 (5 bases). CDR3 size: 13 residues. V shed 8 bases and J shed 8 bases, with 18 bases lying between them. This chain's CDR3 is CASRSWGSGGYTF. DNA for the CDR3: TGTGCCAGCCGATCCTGGGGGTCAGGGGGCTACACCTTC.

The CDR3 is CASRRAQWAWEQYF. CDR3 nucleotides: TGTGCCAGCAGAAGAGCACAGTGGGCTTGGGAGCAGTACTTC. The rearrangement joins TRBV12-3 or TRBV12-4 to TRBJ2-7, with no clear D. The CDR3 totals 14 residues. V dropped 6 bases and J dropped 7 bases, with 19 bases sitting between them.

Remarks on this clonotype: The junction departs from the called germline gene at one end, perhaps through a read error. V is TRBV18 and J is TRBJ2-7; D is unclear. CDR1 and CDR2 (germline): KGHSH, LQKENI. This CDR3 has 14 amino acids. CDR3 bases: TGTGCCAGCTCATCACCGGTAGGGTCCTACGAGCAGTACTTC. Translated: CASSSPVGSYEQYF.

The CDR3 DNA sequence: TGCAGTGCTCACGGTGATCGCCGTAACGGTGAAGCTTTCTTT. Its protein product is CSAHGDRRNGEAFF. V is TRBV20-1 and J is TRBJ1-1; D not certain. V lost 5 bases to trimming and J lost 7 bases, with 20 bases between them. The CDR3 is made up of 14 amino acids. Germline V CDR1 and CDR2: DFQATT, SNEGSKA (reference sequence).

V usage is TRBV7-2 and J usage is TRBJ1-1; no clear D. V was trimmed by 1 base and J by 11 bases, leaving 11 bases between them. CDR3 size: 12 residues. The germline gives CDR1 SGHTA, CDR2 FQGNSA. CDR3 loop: CASSLDRAIAFF. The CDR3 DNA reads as TGTGCCAGCAGCTTAGATAGGGCAATTGCTTTCTTT.

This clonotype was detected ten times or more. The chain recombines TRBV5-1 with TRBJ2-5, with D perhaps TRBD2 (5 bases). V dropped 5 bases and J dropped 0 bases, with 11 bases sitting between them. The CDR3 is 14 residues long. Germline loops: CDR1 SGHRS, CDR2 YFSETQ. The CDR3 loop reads CASRLLGDQETQYF. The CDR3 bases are TGCGCCAGCAGACTACTAGGAGACCAAGAGACCCAGTACTTC.

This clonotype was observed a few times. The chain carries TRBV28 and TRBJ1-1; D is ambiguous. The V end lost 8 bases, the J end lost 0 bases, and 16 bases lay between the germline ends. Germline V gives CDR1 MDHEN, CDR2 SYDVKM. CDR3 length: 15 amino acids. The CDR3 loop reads CASAPPVVMNTEAFF. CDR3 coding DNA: TGTGCCAGCGCGCCCCCCGTGGTTATGAACACTGAAGCTTTCTTT.

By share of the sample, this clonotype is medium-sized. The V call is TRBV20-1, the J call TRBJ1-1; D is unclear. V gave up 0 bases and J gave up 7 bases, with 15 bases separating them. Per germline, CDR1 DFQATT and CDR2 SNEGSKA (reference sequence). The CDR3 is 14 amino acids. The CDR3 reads CSAREGAEPNEAFF. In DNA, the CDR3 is TGCAGTGCTAGAGAAGGTGCTGAGCCCAATGAAGCTTTCTTT.